This T cell receptor beta chain was captured in a study of OX40 agonist ivuxolimab in advanced cancers. Across the study: Patients were treated with ivuxolimab, an agonistic anti-OX40 (CD134) antibody.

General study results and limits: Clonal expansion from baseline to week 6 occurred in both CD4+ and CD8+ T cells. In general, CD8+ T cells held more expanded clones than CD4+ did, on average. Antigens targeted by the expanded peripheral T cells were not determined.

Method: immunoSEQ multiplex PCR; TCRdb's copy keeps in-frame clones and lacks some. The sample records about 35,000 clones, over 60% being singletons. Comments on this clone: Its target is not known.

This CDR3 comprises 17 residues. Germline V gene data show CDR1 as SEHNR and CDR2 as FQNEAQ (reference sequence). The V gene end was trimmed by 0 bases and the J gene end by 3 bases; junction bases not matched to a gene: 6. This TCR came from an adult with an advanced solid tumor such as melanoma, head and neck, liver or kidney cancer. The sequenced sample was CD4+ or CD8+ T cells sorted from blood, obtained in a trial of the OX40 agonist ivuxolimab. The V call is TRBV7-9, the J call TRBJ2-5; 11 nucleotides match TRBD2. CDR3 nucleotides: TGTGCCAGCAGCTTAGCTTTGGCTAGCGGGGGGAAAGAGACCCAGTACTTC. It translates to CASSLALASGGKETQYF.